This T cell receptor (beta chain) was found in a study of T cell repertoires in MIS-A myocarditis. V lost 0 bases and J lost 4, with 13 bases in between. CDR1 and CDR2 from the germline V gene are SGHKS and YYEKEE (reference sequence). The CDR3 consists of 16 residues. The assay was immunoSEQ multiplex PCR, and TCRdb's table has in-frame clones only and misses some. The sample yields some 6,600 clones, around four fifths seen once. Sequenced: right inferior lung lobe tissue obtained at autopsy. The sequence was obtained from a man younger than 30 with fulminant myocarditis from multisystem inflammatory syndrome in adults (MIS-A) after COVID-19. The chain links TRBV5-5 to TRBJ1-4; weak D call: TRBD1 (5 bases). The CDR3 is CASSLEGFLDNEKLFF. The CDR3 bases are TGTGCCAGCAGCTTGGAGGGGTTCCTGGATAATGAAAAACTGTTTTTT.